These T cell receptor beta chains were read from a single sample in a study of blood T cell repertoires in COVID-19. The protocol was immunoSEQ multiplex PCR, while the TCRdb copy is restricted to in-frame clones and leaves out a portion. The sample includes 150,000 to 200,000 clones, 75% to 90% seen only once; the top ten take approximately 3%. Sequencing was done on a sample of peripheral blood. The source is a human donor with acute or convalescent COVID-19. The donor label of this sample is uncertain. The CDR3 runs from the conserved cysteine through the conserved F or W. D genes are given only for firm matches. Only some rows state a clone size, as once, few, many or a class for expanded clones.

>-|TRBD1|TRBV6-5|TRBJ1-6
CASSTGTGGVSPLHF
TGTGCCAGCAGTACCGGGACAGGGGGCGTTTCACCCCTCCACTTT
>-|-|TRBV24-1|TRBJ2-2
CATRRGTANTGELFF
TGTGCCACCAGGCGGGGAACTGCGAACACCGGGGAGCTGTTTTTT
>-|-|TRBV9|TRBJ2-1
CASSLKEGSYNEQFF
TGTGCCAGCAGCTTGAAGGAGGGTTCCTACAATGAGCAGTTCTTC
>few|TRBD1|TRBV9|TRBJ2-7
CASSVDVTGVEQYF
TGTGCCAGCAGCGTAGATGTTACAGGGGTAGAGCAGTACTTC
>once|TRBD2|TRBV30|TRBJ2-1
CAWSALKRGGKDNEQFF
TGTGCCTGGAGTGCCCTGAAGCGGGGGGGCAAGGACAATGAGCAGTTCTTC
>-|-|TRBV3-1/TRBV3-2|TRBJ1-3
CASSHSSGNTIYF
TGTGCCAGCAGCCATTCGTCTGGAAACACCATATATTTT
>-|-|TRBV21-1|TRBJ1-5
CASSPPGRCQPQHF
TGTGCCAGCAGCCCCCCGGGGAGGTGTCAGCCCCAGCATTTT
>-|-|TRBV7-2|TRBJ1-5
CASSVYSNQPQHF
TGTGCCAGCAGCGTCTATAGCAATCAGCCCCAGCATTTT
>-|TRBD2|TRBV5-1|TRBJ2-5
CASSGAGGPETQYF
TGCGCCAGCAGCGGGGCGGGGGGGCCGGAGACCCAGTACTTC
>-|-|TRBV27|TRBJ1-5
CASSLGQGLGQPQHF
TGTGCCAGCAGTTTAGGCCAGGGGCTGGGTCAGCCCCAGCATTTT
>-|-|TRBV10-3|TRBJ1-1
CAISDRVAGDTEAFF
TGTGCCATCAGTGATAGGGTGGCGGGGGACACTGAAGCTTTCTTT
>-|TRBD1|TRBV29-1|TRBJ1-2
CSVLSPGQGAGVRGYTF
TGCAGCGTCCTTTCCCCGGGACAGGGGGCAGGCGTGCGGGGCTACACCTTC
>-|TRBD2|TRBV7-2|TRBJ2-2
CASSTGLAGGIGELFF
TGTGCCAGCAGCACTGGACTAGCGGGGGGAATCGGGGAGCTGTTTTTT
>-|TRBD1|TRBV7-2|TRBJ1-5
CASSKDRGNQPQHF
TGTGCCAGCAGCAAGGACAGGGGGAATCAGCCCCAGCATTTT
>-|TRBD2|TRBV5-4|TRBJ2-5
CASSTLAGGRKLETQYF
TGTGCCAGCAGCACTCTAGCGGGGGGGCGTAAGCTAGAGACCCAGTACTTC
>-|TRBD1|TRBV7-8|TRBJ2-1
CASSLAWDRVVHNEQFF
TGTGCCAGCAGCTTAGCTTGGGACAGGGTGGTTCACAATGAGCAGTTCTTC
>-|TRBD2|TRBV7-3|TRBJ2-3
CASSLGARGGAYTQYF
TGTGCCAGCAGCTTAGGAGCTCGCGGGGGGGCGTATACGCAGTATTTT
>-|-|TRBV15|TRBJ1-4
CATSRDKRAFGEKLFF
TGTGCCACCAGCAGAGATAAGAGGGCCTTCGGGGAAAAACTGTTTTTT
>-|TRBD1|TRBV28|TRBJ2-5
CASSGRGETQYF
TGTGCCAGCAGTGGCAGGGGGGAGACCCAGTACTTC
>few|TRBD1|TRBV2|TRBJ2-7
CASSGTGASLSYEQYF
TGTGCCAGCAGCGGGACAGGGGCTAGTCTCTCCTACGAGCAGTACTTC
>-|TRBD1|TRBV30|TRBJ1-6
CAWSGDGTGVSPLHF
TGTGCCTGGAGTGGAGATGGGACAGGGGTCTCGCCCCTCCACTTT
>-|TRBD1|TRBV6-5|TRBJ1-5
CASSYGTGINQPQHF
TGTGCCAGCAGTTACGGGACAGGGATCAATCAGCCCCAGCATTTT
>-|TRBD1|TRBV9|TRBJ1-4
CASSETGVEKLFF
TGTGCCAGCAGCGAGACAGGGGTTGAAAAACTGTTTTTT
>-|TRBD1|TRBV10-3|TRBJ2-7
CAISAMGQGAESVKQYF
TGTGCCATCAGTGCCATGGGACAGGGGGCGGAATCCGTCAAGCAGTACTTC
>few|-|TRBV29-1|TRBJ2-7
CSVAHRVGEQYF
TGCAGCGTTGCACACAGGGTAGGGGAGCAGTACTTC
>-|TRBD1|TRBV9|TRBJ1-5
CASGGQNNQPQHF
TGTGCCAGCGGGGGACAGAACAATCAGCCCCAGCATTTT
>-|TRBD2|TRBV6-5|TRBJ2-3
CASRQGLINVDTQYF
TGTGCCAGCAGGCAGGGACTAATAAATGTGGATACGCAGTATTTT
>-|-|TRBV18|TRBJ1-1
CASSPGRGTEAFF
TGTGCCAGCTCACCAGGGAGGGGAACTGAAGCTTTCTTT
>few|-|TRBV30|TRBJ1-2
CAWSPRHLPNYGYTF
TGTGCCTGGAGTCCAAGACACCTTCCTAACTATGGCTACACCTTC
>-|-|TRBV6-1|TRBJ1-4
CASSEAGEGEKLFF
TGTGCCAGCAGTGAAGCCGGGGAGGGCGAAAAACTGTTTTTT
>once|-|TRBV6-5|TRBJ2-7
CASSYSIGGSEQYF
TGTGCCAGCAGTTACTCGATAGGTGGGAGCGAGCAGTACTTC
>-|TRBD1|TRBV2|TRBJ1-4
CASSNRDRGYSANEKLFF
TGTGCCAGCAGTAACCGGGACAGGGGGTACTCAGCTAATGAAAAACTGTTTTTT
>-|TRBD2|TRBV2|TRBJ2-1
CASSPTSGGYNEQFF
TGTGCCAGCAGTCCGACTAGCGGGGGGTACAATGAGCAGTTCTTC
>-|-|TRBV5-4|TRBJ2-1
CASSAQRGSYNEQFF
TGTGCCAGCAGCGCTCAGCGCGGCTCCTACAATGAGCAGTTCTTC
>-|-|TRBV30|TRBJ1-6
CAWSIGSSYNSPLHF
TGTGCCTGGAGTATCGGGAGCTCCTATAATTCACCCCTCCACTTT
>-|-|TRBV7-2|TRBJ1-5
CASSLGRTSNQPQHF
TGTGCCAGCAGCCTCGGGAGGACTAGCAATCAGCCCCAGCATTTT
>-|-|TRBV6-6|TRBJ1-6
CASSYPSSYNSPLHF
TGTGCCAGCAGTTACCCGAGCTCCTATAATTCACCCCTCCACTTT
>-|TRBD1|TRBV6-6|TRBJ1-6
CASSYSDREIALHF
TGTGCCAGCAGTTACTCGGACAGGGAGATTGCCCTCCACTTT
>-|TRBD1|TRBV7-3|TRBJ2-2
CASSPLTGGAGSNTGELFF
TGTGCCAGCAGCCCGTTGACAGGGGGCGCAGGATCGAACACCGGGGAGCTGTTTTTT
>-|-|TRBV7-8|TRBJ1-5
CASTPDPTGNQPQHF
TGTGCCAGCACCCCCGACCCGACAGGCAATCAGCCCCAGCATTTT
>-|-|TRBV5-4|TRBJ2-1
CASSLDQGTYNEQFF
TGTGCCAGCAGCTTGGACCAGGGGACCTACAATGAGCAGTTCTTC
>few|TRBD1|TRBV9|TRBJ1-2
CASSVHPDRGVGGYTF
TGTGCCAGCAGCGTACATCCTGACAGGGGTGTAGGAGGCTACACCTTC
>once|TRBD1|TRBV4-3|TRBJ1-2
CASSQGTATNYGYTF
TGCGCCAGCAGCCAGGGGACAGCTACTAACTATGGCTACACCTTC
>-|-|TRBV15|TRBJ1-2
CATSRDRGGVGYGYTF
TGTGCCACCAGCAGAGATCGGGGGGGCGTAGGCTATGGCTACACCTTC
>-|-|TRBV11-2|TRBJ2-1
CASSKSGRQGTNNEQFF
TGTGCCAGCAGCAAAAGCGGGCGGCAGGGTACAAACAATGAGCAGTTCTTC
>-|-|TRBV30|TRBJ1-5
CAWSSGTNSNQPQHF
TGTGCCTGGAGCTCCGGGACAAATAGCAATCAGCCCCAGCATTTT
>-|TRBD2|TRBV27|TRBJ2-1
CASSPHWASGGPIRNEQFF
TGTGCCAGCAGCCCCCACTGGGCTAGCGGGGGGCCCATCCGCAATGAGCAGTTCTTC
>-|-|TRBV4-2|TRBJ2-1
CASSQDQNRDILLGEQFF
TGTGCCAGCAGCCAAGATCAGAACCGGGACATTCTTCTTGGTGAGCAGTTCTTC
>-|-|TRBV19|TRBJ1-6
CASMGLASSYNSPLHF
TGTGCCAGTATGGGCCTTGCGAGCTCCTATAATTCACCCCTCCACTTT
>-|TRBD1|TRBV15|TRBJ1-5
CATRFDRGGNQPQHF
TGTGCCACCCGTTTTGACAGGGGTGGCAATCAGCCCCAGCATTTT
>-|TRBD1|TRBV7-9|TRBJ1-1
CASSGQGAGTEAFF
TGTGCCAGCAGCGGTCAGGGGGCGGGCACTGAAGCTTTCTTT
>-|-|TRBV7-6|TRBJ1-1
CASSLEGGDTEAFF
TGTGCCAGCAGCTTAGAGGGGGGGGACACTGAAGCTTTCTTT
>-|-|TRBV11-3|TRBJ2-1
CASSRGTGNEQFF
TGTGCCAGCAGCCGAGGGACTGGCAATGAGCAGTTCTTC
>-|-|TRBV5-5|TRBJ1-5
CASSDFWGLDQPQHF
TGTGCCAGCAGTGATTTTTGGGGGCTGGACCAGCCCCAGCATTTT
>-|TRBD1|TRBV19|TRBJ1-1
CASSISVTGSEAFF
TGTGCCAGTAGTATCTCGGTGACAGGGAGTGAAGCTTTCTTT
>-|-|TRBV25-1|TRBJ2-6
CASSLAGYSSGANVLTF
TGTGCCAGCAGTTTGGCAGGTTACAGCTCTGGGGCCAACGTCCTGACTTTC
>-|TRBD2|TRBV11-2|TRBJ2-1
CASSLTSGGSYNEQFF
TGTGCCAGCAGCTTAACTAGCGGGGGGTCATACAATGAGCAGTTCTTC